The rows below give T cell receptor beta chains drawn from one sample of a study of blood T cell repertoires in COVID-19. The repertoire was sequenced with immunoSEQ multiplex PCR; TCRdb's copy has only in-frame clones and lacks some. Counted here are around 84,000 clones, about 87% occurring once; the ten biggest clones make up over 4%. Sequences were obtained from peripheral blood. These receptors originate from a man in his fifties or sixties with active COVID-19. CDR3s include the opening cysteine and the closing phenylalanine or tryptophan. The D gene is left open where the match is weak. Clone size, where shown, is once, few, many, or a class for clones that have expanded.

clone size,J gene,D gene,V gene,CDR3 length,CDR3 protein,CDR3 DNA
NA,TRBJ2-3,NA,TRBV3-1/TRBV3-2,17,CASSQAGQGLSTDTQYF,TGTGCCAGCAGCCAAGCAGGCCAGGGGCTAAGCACAGATACGCAGTATTTT
NA,TRBJ1-6,NA,TRBV10-2,15,CASSEGRVGNSPLHF,TGCGCCAGCAGTGAGGGGCGGGTCGGGAATTCACCCCTCCACTTT
few,TRBJ2-1,TRBD2,TRBV9,15,CASSVSGVTYNEQFF,TGTGCCAGCAGCGTAAGCGGGGTCACCTACAATGAGCAGTTCTTC
NA,TRBJ1-2,TRBD1,TRBV28,14,CASSLRQGLYGYTF,TGTGCCAGCAGTTTGCGACAGGGACTCTATGGCTACACCTTC
NA,TRBJ2-7,NA,TRBV30,11,CAWSISYEQYF,TGTGCCTGGAGTATTAGCTACGAGCAGTACTTC
NA,TRBJ2-3,TRBD2,TRBV28,15,CASSVAGVGTDTQYF,TGTGCCAGCAGTGTAGCGGGAGTTGGCACAGATACGCAGTATTTT
NA,TRBJ2-1,NA,TRBV29-1,16,CSAAGQRLVLGGEQFF,TGCAGCGCCGCGGGACAGCGACTAGTCCTGGGTGGTGAGCAGTTCTTC
NA,TRBJ2-7,NA,TRBV5-5,14,CASSIFEDSYEQYF,TGTGCCAGCAGCATTTTTGAGGATTCCTACGAGCAGTACTTC
NA,TRBJ1-5,NA,TRBV4-1,16,CASSLGRPGSNQPQHF,TGCGCCAGCAGCCTCGGCCGACCGGGTAGCAATCAGCCCCAGCATTTT
NA,TRBJ2-5,TRBD1,TRBV5-1,13,CASSSGDRGTQYF,TGCGCCAGCAGCTCCGGGGACAGGGGGACCCAGTACTTC
NA,TRBJ2-3,NA,TRBV9,15,CASSVAYGQRNTQYF,TGTGCCAGCAGCGTAGCATATGGACAGCGAAATACGCAGTATTTT
NA,TRBJ2-3,TRBD2,TRBV27,16,CASSFQKLAGIDTQYF,TGTGCCAGCAGTTTCCAAAAACTAGCGGGAATAGATACGCAGTATTTT
NA,TRBJ1-2,NA,TRBV7-9,15,CASSSIKGRGYGYTF,TGTGCCAGCAGCTCCATAAAGGGTCGGGGCTATGGCTACACCTTC
once,TRBJ2-7,NA,TRBV7-9,13,CASSFPDSYEQYF,TGTGCCAGCAGCTTTCCGGACAGCTACGAGCAGTACTTC
NA,TRBJ2-3,TRBD2,TRBV11-2,16,CASSLAGLASTDTQYF,TGTGCCAGCAGCTTAGCGGGACTAGCCTCCACAGATACGCAGTATTTT
few,TRBJ1-2,NA,TRBV5-8,15,CASSVTGYSHYGYTF,TGTGCCAGCAGTGTTACAGGCTATAGTCACTATGGCTACACCTTC
once,TRBJ2-7,TRBD2,TRBV20-1,15,CSASLSSGSNVEQYF,TGCAGTGCTAGTTTGTCTAGCGGGAGTAATGTCGAGCAGTACTTC
NA,TRBJ2-5,TRBD1,TRBV7-8,16,CASSFWPGTGKKTQYF,TGTGCCAGCAGCTTTTGGCCCGGGACAGGGAAAAAGACCCAGTACTTC
NA,TRBJ1-3,NA,TRBV7-9,15,CASSLLAASGNTIYF,TGTGCCAGCAGCTTACTTGCGGCTTCGGGAAACACCATATATTTT
NA,TRBJ1-2,NA,TRBV20-1,14,CSASMTADGDGYTF,TGCAGTGCTAGTATGACAGCCGATGGTGATGGCTACACCTTC
NA,TRBJ2-1,NA,TRBV7-8,16,CASSLFFSGGVNEQFF,TGTGCCAGCAGCTTATTTTTTAGCGGAGGGGTCAATGAGCAGTTCTTC
NA,TRBJ2-3,TRBD1,TRBV24-1,15,CATSDPGQGNYAQYF,TGTGCCACCAGTGATCCGGGACAGGGCAATTACGCGCAGTATTTT
NA,TRBJ2-5,NA,TRBV24-1,13,CATSYGVQETQYF,TGTGCCACCAGCTACGGGGTCCAAGAGACCCAGTACTTC